The 21 T cell receptor beta chains presented below share a single source sample, sequenced in a study of shared clonotypes between healthy human individuals. Profiling relied on immunoSEQ multiplex PCR, and the TCRdb table lists in-frame clones only, not all of them. Of about 100,000 clones listed, approximately 70% are singletons. Sequenced: memory CD8+ T cells sorted from blood. Subset meaning: CD45RO+ cells pooled with CCR7-negative TemRA cells. The receptors were sampled from a woman between 25 and 40 years old in good health.

This clone was counted once. The rearrangement joins TRBV4-2 to TRBJ2-1; D might be TRBD2 (5 bases). CDR3 length: 14 residues. Germline lookup yields CDR1 LGHNA and CDR2 YNFKEQ. V lost 4 bases, J lost 12 bases, and 19 bases lay in between. The CDR3 DNA is TGTGCCAGCAGCCCTCCTGCGGACTCCGAAAGGCAGTTCTTC. Translated: CASSPPADSERQFF.

This clone showed up just a few times. The chain uses TRBV10-2 and TRBJ2-7; 10 positions match TRBD1. Germline V gene sequence: CDR1 WSHSY, CDR2 SAAADI. Trimming at V came to 7 bases and at J to 6 bases, leaving 6 bases not matched to a gene. The CDR3 has 13 amino acids. The CDR3 nucleotides read TGCGCCAGCACCCGGGACAGGGGCATCGAGCAGTACTTC. Its translation: CASTRDRGIEQYF.

The rearrangement joins TRBV27 to TRBJ1-1; no reliable D call. Trimming pared 0 bases from V and 3 bases from J, leaving 11 bases between. The CDR3 is 15 amino acids. CDR1 and CDR2 from the germline V gene are MNHEY and SMNVEV (reference sequence). The CDR3 DNA is TGTGCCAGCAGTTTATCGGCAGGTGGGTACACTGAAGCTTTCTTT. As protein: CASSLSAGGYTEAFF.

The genes are TRBV11-2 and TRBJ2-3, with D unclear. Germline CDR1 SGHAT, CDR2 FQNNGV. The CDR3 is 14 amino acids. Trimming pared 7 bases from V and 4 bases from J, leaving 15 bases between. CDR3 nucleotides: TGTGCCAGCACCGGATACGGGTACGCAGATACGCAGTATTTT. It specifies CASTGYGYADTQYF.

This chain connects TRBV4-2 to TRBJ1-2; D not certain. CDR1 is LGHNA and CDR2 is YNFKEQ in the germline V gene. Between the trimmed V and J ends, which lost 0 bases and 2 bases, there was a span of 13 bases. There are 16 residues in the CDR3. The CDR3 loop is CASSQDYSVINYGYTF. CDR3 coding DNA: TGTGCCAGCAGCCAAGATTATAGCGTCATCAACTATGGCTACACCTTC.

CDR3 nucleotide sequence: TGTGCCAGCAGCTTAGCCCTACCTTGGGGCTACACCTACGAGCAGTACTTC. Encoded protein: CASSLALPWGYTYEQYF. This chain joins TRBV7-2 and TRBJ2-7; D may be TRBD1 (5 bases). CDR1 and CDR2 from the germline V gene are SGHTA and FQGNSA. Trimming removed 0 bases from V and 2 bases from J, with 17 bases in between. This CDR3 region has 17 residues.

This clone showed up just a few times. This chain links TRBV11-2 with TRBJ2-7; TRBD1 might be the D (6 bases). Germline V gene data show CDR1 as SGHAT and CDR2 as FQNNGV. The CDR3 has 14 residues. With 5 bases removed from V and 0 bases from J, the gap between germline ends came to 11 bases. CDR3 loop: CASSPNRDSYEQYF. CDR3 coding DNA: TGTGCCAGCAGCCCTAACAGGGACTCCTACGAGCAGTACTTC.

The chain carries TRBV27 and TRBJ1-5; D remains unclear. This CDR3 spans 15 amino acids. V was shortened by 3 bases and J by 7 bases, with 16 bases between the two germline ends. CDR1 and CDR2 (germline): MNHEY, SMNVEV (reference sequence). CDR3 sequence (DNA): TGTGCCAGCAGTTTCGGAGTCCCCGGTGGGCAGCCCCAGCATTTT. This encodes CASSFGVPGGQPQHF.

CDR3 DNA sequence: TGTGCCAGCTCACCTTTCGGACTAGCGGGAAGGTCAGACGAGCAGTACTTC. It specifies CASSPFGLAGRSDEQYF. The chain links TRBV18 to TRBJ2-7; 12 nucleotides align to TRBD2. V gave up 3 bases and J gave up 5 bases; unmatched junction bases: 11. This CDR3 has 17 residues. Germline assignment: CDR1 KGHSH and CDR2 LQKENI.

The J gene is TRBJ2-1, the V gene TRBV25-1; the D gene is possibly TRBD1 (6 bases). V was trimmed by 8 bases and J by 5 bases, leaving 13 bases between them. The V gene's germline CDR1 is MGHDK and CDR2 SYGVNS. The CDR3 spans 13 residues. The CDR3: CASYGQFDNEQFF. The CDR3 region has the DNA TGTGCCAGCTATGGACAGTTTGACAATGAGCAGTTCTTC.

V is TRBV28 and J is TRBJ2-7; D not certain. Trimming took off 4 bases at V and 0 bases at J, with 7 bases between the two ends. This CDR3 is 13 amino acids long. Looked up from germline, CDR1 is MDHEN and CDR2 is SYDVKM. The CDR3 here is CASSYSSSYEQYF. Written as DNA, the CDR3 is TGTGCCAGCAGTTACAGTTCCTCCTACGAGCAGTACTTC.

This clone showed up many times. The gene calls are TRBV7-9 and TRBJ2-1; D remains ambiguous. CDR3 length: 13 residues. The V gene lost 11 bases and the J gene lost 6 bases, with 17 bases spanning the gap. The germline gives CDR1 SEHNR, CDR2 FQNEAQ (reference sequence). CDR3 amino acids: CAVNVDTINEQFF. The CDR3 DNA follows: TGTGCCGTGAATGTAGACACCATCAATGAGCAGTTCTTC.

This sequence joins TRBV25-1 and TRBJ2-7; possibly TRBD1 or TRBD2 for D (6 bases each). The germline V gene has CDR1 MGHDK and CDR2 SYGVNS. CDR3 length: 13 residues. V gave up 4 bases and J gave up 3 bases, with 10 bases separating them. The DNA for the CDR3 is TGTGCCAGCAGTGGGGGGGCAGGCTACGAGCAGTACTTC. Translated: CASSGGAGYEQYF.

The rearrangement uses TRBV13 and TRBJ1-1; no firm D call. Trimming left V 8 bases short and J 1 base short, with 11 bases between. From germline, CDR1 is PRHDT and CDR2 FYEKMQ (reference sequence). This CDR3 contains 13 residues. The CDR3 is CASGWKGNTEAFF. CDR3 in DNA: TGTGCCAGCGGCTGGAAGGGGAACACTGAAGCTTTCTTT.

This clone showed up many times. The V gene is TRBV19, the J gene TRBJ2-1; D unclear. V shed 8 bases and J shed 9 bases, with 8 bases lying between them. The germline V gene has CDR1 LNHDA and CDR2 SQIVND (reference sequence). CDR3 length: 10 amino acids. CDR3 DNA: TGTGCCAGTTGTGTTCCTGAGCAGTTCTTC. It yields the protein CASCVPEQFF.

The chain couples TRBV5-1 to TRBJ1-2, with D maybe TRBD1 (6 bases). Germline lookup yields CDR1 SGHRS and CDR2 YFSETQ. This CDR3 region has 14 residues. Between the trimmed V and J ends, which lost 5 bases and 1 base, there was a span of 12 bases. CDR3 in DNA: TGCGCCAGCAGTCCAGGGGTCTTTAACTATGGCTACACCTTC. It encodes CASSPGVFNYGYTF.

On this clone itself: Relative to the germline gene, one junction end is altered; a read error may explain this. The genes are TRBV27 and TRBJ2-1; 15 nucleotides align to TRBD2. The CDR3 runs to 13 residues. The germline CDR1 and CDR2 sequences are MNHEY and SMNVEV (reference sequence). CDR3 in DNA: TGTGCCAGCAGTCGGACTAGCGGGAGGGCCGCGGTCTTC. Protein sequence: CASSRTSGRAAVF.

This clone has just a few counts. V and J are TRBV10-3 and TRBJ1-1; TRBD1 matches 9 bases. The CDR3 loop spans 15 amino acids. Germline loops: CDR1 ENHRY, CDR2 SYGVKD. V lost 8 bases to trimming and J lost 0 bases; unmatched junction nucleotides: 7. This CDR3 reads CAISGTGLLNTEAFF. CDR3 DNA: TGTGCCATCTCCGGGACAGGGCTTTTGAACACTGAAGCTTTCTTT.

The rearrangement links TRBV7-8 to TRBJ2-2, with TRBD2 identical over 12 bases. The CDR3 is 19 amino acids. CDR1 is SGHVS, CDR2 FQNEAQ, per germline. V was clipped by 5 bases and J by 3 bases; unmatched bases: 13. The CDR3 region has the DNA TGTGCCAGCAGCCCCCGACTAGCGGGAGAGTCGGTGGACACCGGGGAGCTGTTTTTT. It translates to CASSPRLAGESVDTGELFF.

In its sample, this clone was seen many times. The chain has TRBV19 and TRBJ2-2; D is undetermined. This CDR3 has 15 residues. The germline gives CDR1 LNHDA, CDR2 SQIVND (reference sequence). V lost 6 bases and J lost 3, with 14 bases in between. The CDR3 here is CASRTSDTHTGELFF. The CDR3 nucleotides read TGTGCCAGTAGAACTTCTGACACTCACACCGGGGAGCTGTTTTTT.

As for this clone: A read error may explain this, as a much larger clone is one base away. The chain couples TRBV5-8 to TRBJ2-7; D unclear. Looked up from germline, CDR1 is SGHTS and CDR2 is YDEGEE. The CDR3 covers 11 residues. Trimming stripped 0 bases from V and 3 bases from J, with 1 base between. In DNA form, the CDR3 reads TGTGCCAGCAGCTTGGGCTACGAGCAGTACTTC. This sequence encodes CASSLGYEQYF. Full variable domain (missing parts from reference TRBV5-8 and TRBJ2-7): EAGVTQSPTHLIKTRGQQATLRCSPISGHTSVYWYQQALGLGLQFLLWYDEGEERNRGNFPPRFSGRQFPNYSSELNVNALELEDSALYLCASSLGYEQYFGPGTRLTVT.